Shown below are 6 T cell receptor beta chains from a single sample sequenced in a study of OX40 agonist ivuxolimab in advanced cancers. Clones were sequenced by immunoSEQ multiplex PCR, and TCRdb holds only the in-frame ones, with some missing. The sample yields more than 65,000 clones, approximately 87% seen once. The specimen was CD4+ or CD8+ T cells sorted from blood, collected in a trial of the OX40 agonist ivuxolimab. Receptors were obtained from an adult with an advanced solid tumor such as melanoma, head and neck, liver or kidney cancer.

This chain connects TRBV10-2 to TRBJ1-3, with D unresolved. The V and J ends lost 5 bases and 0 bases respectively, with 8 bases between them. CDR1 WSHSY and CDR2 SAAADI come from the germline V gene. The CDR3 contains 14 residues. The CDR3: CASSRLGSGNTIYF. The CDR3 bases are TGCGCCAGCAGTCGACTCGGCTCTGGAAACACCATATATTTT.

This clone was counted once. The chain combines TRBV5-6 with TRBJ2-3; D gene ambiguous. The length of the CDR3 is 15 residues. CDR1 and CDR2 (germline): SGHDT, YYEEEE. V lost 0 bases, J lost 2 bases, and 10 bases lay in between. The CDR3 DNA reads TGTGCCAGCAGCTTGGCTTCCCACATCACAGATACGCAGTATTTT. Protein product: CASSLASHITDTQYF.

The chain carries TRBV4-2 and TRBJ2-7; TRBD2 aligns across 10 bases. V was pared by 2 bases and J by 6 bases, with 7 bases of the junction left unmatched. Looked up from germline, CDR1 is LGHNA and CDR2 is YNFKEQ. The CDR3 length is 15 residues. The DNA for the CDR3 is TGTGCCAGCAGCCAATCAGCGGGAGGGCCCCGCGAGCAGTACTTC. Protein: CASSQSAGGPREQYF.

The chain uses TRBV5-1 and TRBJ2-3; D is possibly TRBD1 or TRBD2 (5 bases each). CDR1 and CDR2 (germline): SGHRS, YFSETQ. This CDR3 is 17 amino acids long. The V end lost 3 bases, the J end lost 1 base, and 18 bases lay between the germline ends. CDR3 protein: CASSSDTEVSGTDTQYF. The DNA for the CDR3 is TGCGCCAGCAGCTCGGACACGGAGGTATCGGGCACAGATACGCAGTATTTT.

The V gene is TRBV11-2, the J gene TRBJ2-2; D is uncertain. Trimming took off 1 base at V and 5 bases at J, with 8 bases between the two ends. The CDR3 has 14 amino acids. Looked up from germline, CDR1 is SGHAT and CDR2 is FQNNGV. CDR3 sequence: CASSLASQTGELFF. Here the CDR3 DNA reads TGTGCCAGCAGCTTAGCTAGTCAGACCGGGGAGCTGTTTTTT.

The rearrangement joins TRBV20-1 to TRBJ1-1, with D unclear. The germline V gene has CDR1 DFQATT and CDR2 SNEGSKA (reference sequence). This CDR3 has 11 amino acids. V lost 3 bases, J lost 8 bases, and 10 bases lay in between. CDR3 amino acids: CSASFQREAFF. CDR3 DNA: TGCAGTGCTAGTTTCCAGCGCGAAGCTTTCTTT.